The 6 T cell receptor beta chains below were found in one sample sequenced in a study of beta chain features in type 1 diabetes. Sequenced material consisted of expressed TCRB transcripts (all of the isolated RNA was reverse transcribed). The table came from immunoSEQ multiplex PCR; TCRdb's copy has only in-frame clones and leaves some out. The sample includes around 340,000 clones, 20% of them seen just once. Material: naive CD4+ T cells from blood. The receptors were sampled from a woman aged 18 to 35 in good health.

The genes are TRBV6-5 and TRBJ2-1; tentative D call: TRBD1 (5 bases). The CDR3 extends over 14 amino acids. V lost 2 bases and J 4 bases, leaving 9 bases between the germline ends. From germline, CDR1 is MNHEY and CDR2 SVGAGI. The CDR3 nucleotides are TGTGCCAGCAGTTACGAGTCAGGGTACAATGAGCAGTTCTTC. The encoded protein is CASSYESGYNEQFF.

V gene TRBV5-6 combines with J gene TRBJ2-1; 8 bases agree with TRBD2. The CDR3 has 15 amino acids. Looked up from germline, CDR1 is SGHDT and CDR2 is YYEEEE. With V trimmed by 0 bases and J by 10 bases, 9 bases remained unmatched. This CDR3 reads CASSLEAGVGHEQFF. The CDR3 bases are TGTGCCAGCAGCTTGGAAGCGGGAGTTGGGCACGAGCAGTTCTTC. Combining the CDR3 with reference TRBV5-6 and TRBJ2-1 gives the whole variable domain DAGVTQSPTHLIKTRGQQVTLRCSPKSGHDTVSWYQQALGQGPQFIFQYYEEEERQRGNFPDRFSGHQFPNYSSELNVNALLLGDSALYLCASSLEAGVGHEQFFGPGTRLTVL.

The rearrangement uses TRBV7-2 and TRBJ1-2; a weak D match, TRBD1 (5 bases). V gave up 5 bases and J gave up 8 bases, with 15 bases separating them. Germline V gene sequence: CDR1 SGHTA, CDR2 FQGNSA. The CDR3 runs to 13 residues. The CDR3 region is CASSIPGVWGYTF. In DNA form, the CDR3 reads TGTGCCAGCAGCATTCCGGGGGTATGGGGCTACACCTTC.

J is TRBJ2-1 and V is TRBV30; D may be TRBD2 (6 bases). The CDR3 covers 14 residues. Germline V gene data show CDR1 as GTSNPN and CDR2 as SVGIG (reference sequence). V was clipped by 5 bases and J by 2 bases, with 13 bases between them. CDR3 nucleotide sequence: TGTGCCTGGGCCTCGGGACTGGCCTACAATGAGCAGTTCTTC. Encoded protein: CAWASGLAYNEQFF.

This clone showed up just a few times. In nucleotides, the CDR3 is TGTGCCAGCAGCTCTTGGACAGGGGCCGTCGATGGCTACACCTTC. Translating it yields CASSSWTGAVDGYTF. V gene TRBV7-2 combines with J gene TRBJ1-2; 9 positions agree with TRBD1. This CDR3 has 15 amino acids. Losses at the gene ends were 4 bases for V and 6 bases for J; bases not matched to a gene: 9. The V gene's germline CDR1 is SGHTA and CDR2 FQGNSA.

CDR3 in amino acids: CASSSHNEQFF. Here the CDR3 DNA reads TGTGCCAGCAGCTCACATAATGAGCAGTTCTTC. The chain links TRBV7-9 to TRBJ2-1; D gene uncertain. The V gene lost 4 bases and the J gene lost 7 bases, with 5 bases spanning the gap. The CDR3 length is 11 residues. CDR1 and CDR2 (germline): SEHNR, FQNEAQ (reference sequence). The entire variable domain, with the rest obtained from reference TRBV7-9 and TRBJ2-1, is as follows: DTGVSQNPRHKITKRGQNVTFRCDPISEHNRLYWYRQTLGQGPEFLTYFQNEAQLEKSRLLSDRFSAERPKGSFSTLEIQRTEQGDSAMYLCASSSHNEQFFGPGTRLTVL.